This T cell receptor beta chain comes out of a study of blood T cell repertoires in COVID-19. After removal of 6 bases from V and 6 bases from J, the junction contained 5 bases not matched to a gene. CDR1 is MNHEY, CDR2 SVGAGI, per germline. This CDR3 has 13 residues. This clone has a handful of counts. Clones were sequenced by immunoSEQ multiplex PCR, and TCRdb holds only the in-frame ones, with some missing. This table has around 90,000 clones, about 80% appearing once. The clonotype was recovered from a human donor in a cohort sampled during active COVID-19. This chain joins TRBV6-5 and TRBJ2-4; 7 positions match TRBD1. The specimen sequenced was peripheral blood. The CDR3 nucleotides read TGTGCCAGCAGGCGACAGGGTGGAAACATTCAGTACTTC. It is translated as CASRRQGGNIQYF.